This TCR beta chain was sequenced in a study of PD-L1 blockade in urothelial cancer. In the study overall: Patients took up atezolizumab around 2014 at 1,200 mg intravenously every 3 weeks. Most of the 29 patients were men who had bladder-origin urothelial cancer. At 3 weeks (second dose) and 6 weeks after starting treatment, blood was analyzed.

Clones were sequenced by immunoSEQ multiplex PCR, and TCRdb holds only the in-frame ones, with some missing. The sample has approximately 47,000 clones; more than 75% are singletons. As to time point: pretreatment peripheral blood. Patients' urothelial carcinoma was locally advanced or metastatic. This clone was found a few times. This CDR3 has 12 amino acids. Germline V gene lookup returns CDR1 SGHRS and CDR2 YFSETQ. The V end was cut by 2 bases, the J end by 3 bases, with 6 bases between. The gene calls are TRBV5-1 and TRBJ2-7, with TRBD2 as a possible D gene (5 bases). The TCR comes from a man aged 45 to 65 with urothelial cancer. This specimen was PBMCs, taken around atezolizumab (anti-PD-L1) treatment. The CDR3 region has the DNA TGCGCCAGCAGCTTACTAGACTACGAGCAGTACTTC. It is translated as CASSLLDYEQYF.